These 16 T cell receptor beta chains came from one sample sequenced in a study of immune evolution from preneoplasia to lung adenocarcinoma (dated by TCRdb to the early 2020s). Library preparation used the immunoSEQ multiplex PCR assay. As stored in TCRdb, this immuneACCESS dataset retains in-frame rearrangements with V and J assigned. A fraction of the clones does not appear; measured against another copy, unresolved V genes explain less than half of the discrepancy, and the remainder lacks a known reason. Within this sample are 20,000 to 25,000 clones, with over 70% of them counted one time only. The ten biggest clones cover roughly 5.9% of the sample. Sequenced: FFPE invasive lung adenocarcinoma tissue. The cell subset or site label here, explained by the study, means: frankly invasive lung adenocarcinoma (ADC). These receptors all stem from a person in their sixties or seventies with lung adenocarcinoma.

The chain links TRBV6-1 to TRBJ2-1; D possibly matches TRBD1 or TRBD2 (6 bases each). V was trimmed by 2 bases and J by 3 bases, leaving 14 bases between them. The length of the CDR3 is 16 residues. In germline, CDR1 is MNHNS, CDR2 SASEGT. CDR3 sequence reads: CASSERGAGDYNEQFF. The CDR3 DNA reads TGTGCCAGCAGTGAAAGGGGGGCAGGGGACTACAATGAGCAGTTCTTC.

The gene calls are TRBV7-2 and TRBJ1-1; D not certain. The CDR3 has 15 amino acids. V was pared by 5 bases and J by 4 bases, with 17 bases between. The germline V gene encodes CDR1 SGHTA and CDR2 FQGNSA. CDR3 DNA: TGTGCCAGCAGCGCCCAGGCGGGATCTTTCACTGAAGCTTTCTTT. It translates to CASSAQAGSFTEAFF.

This clone came up once. The DNA of the CDR3 is TGTGCCAGCAGCCTGACCGCAGATACGCAGTATTTT. It yields the protein CASSLTADTQYF. This chain uses TRBV5-4 with TRBJ2-3, with D hard to call. Germline V gene sequence: CDR1 SGHNT, CDR2 YYREEE (reference sequence). V shed 4 bases and J shed 4 bases, with 7 bases lying between them. This CDR3 contains 12 residues.

The V and J genes are TRBV15 and TRBJ2-5, with a possible D match to TRBD1 (6 bases). The CDR3 totals 14 residues. Germline V lookup: CDR1 LNHNV, CDR2 YYDKDF (reference sequence). The ends were cut back, 4 bases at V and 7 bases at J, with 16 bases in the middle. CDR3 amino acids: CATSIKQGGGTQYF. CDR3 DNA: TGTGCCACCAGCATAAAACAGGGTGGCGGGACCCAGTACTTC.

V and J are TRBV29-1 and TRBJ2-5, with a tentative D call TRBD2 (5 bases). Germline CDR1 and CDR2: SQVTM and ANQGSEA. The germline V and J ends were trimmed by 4 bases and 2 bases, with 14 bases remaining between them. This CDR3 is built from 14 residues. The DNA for the CDR3 is TGCAGCGTTGCGGGATCGATCTATCAAGAGACCCAGTACTTC. It is translated as CSVAGSIYQETQYF.

Regarding this clone: Other nucleotide sequences from this sample produce the same CDR3. The CDR3 DNA reads as TGCGCCAGCAGCTGGGGGACAGCAACTAATGAAAAACTGTTTTTT. It is translated as CASSWGTATNEKLFF. V gene TRBV5-1 combines with J gene TRBJ1-4; 7 bases match TRBD1. Germline values: CDR1 SGHRS, CDR2 YFSETQ. J gave up 0 bases and V 3 bases, and 2 bases lay outside the gene matches. This CDR3 region has 15 residues.

The chain is built from TRBV11-3 and TRBJ2-7; D call uncertain. V was shortened by 1 base and J by 3 bases, with 13 bases between the two germline ends. CDR1 and CDR2 (germline): SGHNT, YENEEA. The CDR3 has 15 amino acids. This chain's CDR3 is CASSLAGSLVYEQYF. The CDR3 nucleotides are TGTGCCAGCAGCTTAGCCGGCAGTCTAGTCTACGAGCAGTACTTC.

The chain links TRBV19 to TRBJ2-1, with no clear D. There are 14 residues in the CDR3. The V and J ends lost 4 bases and 10 bases respectively, with 17 bases between them. Germline V gene data show CDR1 as LNHDA and CDR2 as SQIVND (reference sequence). CDR3 sequence reads: CASSTRFLVVEQFF. CDR3 sequence (DNA): TGTGCCAGTAGTACCAGATTCCTAGTCGTCGAGCAGTTCTTC.

The J gene is TRBJ2-7, the V gene TRBV5-1; D gene uncertain. V gave up 1 base and J gave up 1 base, with 15 bases separating them. Per germline, CDR1 SGHRS and CDR2 YFSETQ. The CDR3 has 16 residues. CDR3 protein: CASSLRSVAGSYEQYF. In DNA form, the CDR3 reads TGCGCCAGCAGCTTGAGGTCGGTCGCAGGTTCCTACGAGCAGTACTTC.

This clone was recorded once. The J gene is TRBJ2-1, the V gene TRBV28; D is undetermined. V was pared by 6 bases and J by 3 bases, with 12 bases between. Germline CDR1 is MDHEN and CDR2 is SYDVKM. The CDR3 sequence is 14 residues long. CDR3 coding DNA: TGTGCCAGCAGCCCTCGGGCTGTCTACAATGAGCAGTTCTTC. Its translation: CASSPRAVYNEQFF.

In this sample, this clone turned up a few times. The rearrangement uses TRBV9 and TRBJ1-2; D is ambiguous. This CDR3 comprises 15 residues. CDR1 and CDR2 from the germline V gene are SGDLS and YYNGEE. The V and J ends lost 1 base and 3 bases respectively, with 13 bases between them. CDR3 loop: CASSVSWRKDYGYTF. DNA for the CDR3: TGTGCCAGCAGCGTATCCTGGAGGAAGGACTATGGCTACACCTTC.

The chain uses TRBV11-2 and TRBJ1-1, with a tentative D call TRBD1 (6 bases). The CDR3 has 15 residues. CDR1 and CDR2 (germline): SGHAT, FQNNGV. V lost 5 bases and J 4 bases, leaving 17 bases between the germline ends. This chain's CDR3 is CASSAQGGWATEAFF. DNA for the CDR3: TGTGCCAGCAGCGCCCAAGGGGGATGGGCCACTGAAGCTTTCTTT.

This clone occurred a few times. V and J are TRBV6-4 and TRBJ2-5; TRBD1 might be the D (6 bases). Looked up from germline, CDR1 is MRHNA and CDR2 is SNTAGT. This CDR3 spans 15 amino acids. The V gene lost 6 bases and the J gene lost 4 bases, with 18 bases spanning the gap. CDR3 loop: CASSVNGGGLETQYF. The CDR3 region has the DNA TGTGCCAGCAGCGTCAATGGGGGCGGATTAGAGACCCAGTACTTC.

The chain has TRBV6-6 and TRBJ1-4, with 11 nucleotides matching TRBD1. The CDR3 spans 15 residues. Trimming took 0 bases from V and 7 from J; bases not matched to a gene: 1. From germline, CDR1 is MNHNY and CDR2 SVGAGI (reference sequence). Written as DNA, the CDR3 is TGTGCCAGCAGTTACTCGGGACAGGGGGGTGAAAAACTGTTTTTT. Translating it yields CASSYSGQGGEKLFF.

The V call is TRBV5-1, the J call TRBJ2-3; TRBD2 might be the D (6 bases). Trimming stripped 4 bases from V and 5 bases from J, with 14 bases between. There are 14 residues in the CDR3. CDR1 SGHRS and CDR2 YFSETQ come from the germline V gene. The CDR3 spells CASSPSGAGDTQYF. CDR3 in DNA: TGCGCCAGCAGCCCCTCGGGAGCGGGAGATACGCAGTATTTT.

J is TRBJ1-1 and V is TRBV2; D is undetermined. Germline CDR1 and CDR2: SNHLY and FYNNEI. This CDR3 contains 12 residues. V was cut by 10 bases and J by 3 bases, with 12 bases left in between. Written as DNA, the CDR3 is TGTGCCACCAGCGTGGATGACACTGAAGCTTTCTTT. This gives the protein CATSVDDTEAFF.